This TCR beta chain came from a study of CD8+CD57+ T cells in acquired aplastic anemia. Study-wide context: DNA from sorted CD4+ and CD8+ cells averaged about 3.2 ug. As sequenced from healthy donors, CD4+ cells averaged roughly 11 million reads.

Genomic DNA provided the template from which TCR beta VDJ and CDR3 profiles were obtained. A single record per CDR3 protein comes from TCRdb applying MiXCR to the reads. The sample has roughly 130,000 distinct CDR3 sequences; around 48% are singletons. The CDR3 length is 14 residues. CDR1 is SGHNT and CDR2 is YYREEE in the germline V gene (reference sequence). V shed 2 bases, J shed 3 bases, and the junction held 3 bases outside the gene matches. The rearrangement uses TRBV5-4 and TRBJ1-2, with 8 bases lining up with TRBD1. Sequencing used sorted CD4+, CD8+, or CD8+CD57+ T cells (not recorded which) from PBMCs. The clonotype comes from a human donor in good health, serving as a control. The CDR3 region has the DNA TGTGCCAGCAGCTTAACGACAGGGGACTATGGCTACACCTTC. It specifies CASSLTTGDYGYTF.